This T cell receptor (beta chain) was identified during a study of OX40 agonist ivuxolimab in advanced cancers. Libraries were prepared by immunoSEQ multiplex PCR; TCRdb keeps only in-frame clonotypes and omits some of them. The data show about 96,000 clones, more than 80% seen once. The source is an adult with an advanced solid tumor such as melanoma, head and neck, liver or kidney cancer. Specimen: CD4+ or CD8+ T cells sorted from blood, collected in a trial of the OX40 agonist ivuxolimab.

The CDR3 sequence is CASSEFRLLGVSNEKLFF. CDR3 coding DNA: TGTGCCAGCAGTGAATTTCGTTTATTGGGGGTCTCCAATGAAAAACTGTTTTTT. V and J are TRBV6-1 and TRBJ1-4; TRBD1 is a possible D gene (5 bases). Germline lookup yields CDR1 MNHNS and CDR2 SASEGT. V dropped 2 bases and J dropped 5 bases, with 21 bases sitting between them. The CDR3 length is 18 residues.